This paragraph covers one TCR beta chain sequence. These data come from a study of T cell repertoires in ileal Crohn's disease. The wider study: Thiopurines (11) or anti-TNF agents (approximately 20) were given postoperatively to about half.

Trimming pared 3 bases from V and 2 bases from J, leaving 12 bases between. There are 15 residues in the CDR3. The germline V gene has CDR1 MNHEY and CDR2 SMNVEV (reference sequence). The method was immunoSEQ multiplex PCR; TCRdb's version includes in-frame clones alone and lacks a portion of them. Of more than 9,000 clones listed, roughly four fifths were seen once; the top ten hold less than 5.5%. The genes are TRBV27 and TRBJ2-3; D is perhaps TRBD2 (7 bases). The receptor's source is an adult with Crohn's disease. The source material was ileal tissue. CDR3 region: CASSFEGGHTDTQYF. For the CDR3, the DNA is TGTGCCAGCAGTTTCGAGGGGGGGCACACAGATACGCAGTATTTT.